The following is a T cell receptor (beta chain) sequence with its context. The target antigen is unknown. This record belongs to a study of OX40 agonist ivuxolimab in advanced cancers. Findings and limits, study-wide: In the 0.1-3.0 mg/kg groups, partial responders showed among the lowest expansion.

This CDR3 is 16 amino acids long. The V segment lost 4 bases and the J segment 2 bases; nucleotides outside the gene matches: 6. In germline, CDR1 is SGHTA, CDR2 FQGTGA. Measured with immunoSEQ multiplex PCR; TCRdb has only the in-frame clones, and not every one. The sample holds about 55,000 clones, approximately 84% seen once. The clonotype was recovered from an adult with an advanced solid tumor such as melanoma, head and neck, liver or kidney cancer. Sample: CD4+ or CD8+ T cells sorted from blood, taken in a trial of the OX40 agonist ivuxolimab. The chain couples TRBV7-3 to TRBJ1-5; 9 nucleotides line up with TRBD1. The CDR3 loop is CASSSPTGGGNQPQHF. DNA for the CDR3: TGTGCCAGCAGCTCGCCGACAGGGGGTGGCAATCAGCCCCAGCATTTT.